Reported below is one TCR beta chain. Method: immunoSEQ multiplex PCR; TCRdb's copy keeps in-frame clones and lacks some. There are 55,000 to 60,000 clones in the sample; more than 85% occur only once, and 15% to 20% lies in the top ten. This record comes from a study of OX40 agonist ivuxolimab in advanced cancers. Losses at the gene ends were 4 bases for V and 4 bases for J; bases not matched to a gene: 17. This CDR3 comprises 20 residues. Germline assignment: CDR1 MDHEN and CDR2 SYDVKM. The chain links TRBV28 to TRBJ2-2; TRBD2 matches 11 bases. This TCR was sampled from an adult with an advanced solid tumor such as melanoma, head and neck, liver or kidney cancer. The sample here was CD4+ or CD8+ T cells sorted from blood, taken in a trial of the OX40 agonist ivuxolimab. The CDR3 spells CASSSLDLGLAGGITGELFF. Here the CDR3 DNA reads TGTGCCAGCAGTTCACTTGATTTGGGTCTAGCGGGAGGCATCACCGGGGAGCTGTTTTTT.